This TCR beta chain appears in the sequencing data of a study of Graves' ophthalmopathy and Graves' hyperthyroidism. RNA transcripts were the template, and TCR beta CDR3 regions were amplified from them. Scientists carried out first-round RT-PCR using HTBI primers and then a second-round multiplex PCR. TCRdb processed the multiplex PCR reads anew with MiXCR; each CDR3 protein has one entry. The top ten hold approximately 9.8% of the sample, which has about 480,000 distinct CDR3 sequences, about an eighth seen once. This clonotype originated in a woman in her 30s with Graves' ophthalmopathy. Sequences were obtained from blood.

For the CDR3, the DNA is TGTGCCAGCAGTTTAGCCGGGACAGGGCCAAGCTCTGGAAACACCATATATTTT. Its protein is CASSLAGTGPSSGNTIYF. The J gene is TRBJ1-3, the V gene TRBV12-3 or TRBV12-4; 9 positions agree with TRBD1. V dropped 0 bases and J dropped 0; count of bases not matched to a gene: 6. CDR3 length: 18 amino acids.